Listed below are T cell receptor beta chains from one sample, sequenced in a study of blood T cell repertoires in COVID-19. Only in-frame clones appear in the TCRdb table, and some are missing; sequencing was by immunoSEQ multiplex PCR. Of roughly 350,000 clones listed, 85% are singletons. Sequenced: peripheral blood. These TCRs come from a woman between 18 and 30 years old with acute or convalescent COVID-19. Both conserved end residues are part of each CDR3. The order of the fields is clone size, D gene, J gene, V gene, CDR3 DNA, CDR3 protein. D genes are given only for firm matches. Only part of the rows carry a size: once, few, many, or a class if the clone is expanded.

abundance: .; d_gene: .; j_gene: TRBJ2-2; v_gene: TRBV6-4; CDR3nt: TGTGCCAGCAGTACCCACAGCGGGGAGCTGTTTTTT; CDR3aa: CASSTHSGELFF
abundance: .; d_gene: .; j_gene: TRBJ1-1; v_gene: TRBV4-1; CDR3nt: TGCGCCAGCAGCCAAGATAGGGAGGGGGAAGCTTTCTTT; CDR3aa: CASSQDREGEAFF
abundance: .; d_gene: .; j_gene: TRBJ2-7; v_gene: TRBV5-1; CDR3nt: TGCGCCAGCAGGGGGGCCGGGCGCCACGAGCAGTACTTC; CDR3aa: CASRGAGRHEQYF
abundance: .; d_gene: .; j_gene: TRBJ2-3; v_gene: TRBV9; CDR3nt: TGTGCCAGCGGGAGCGCTAGGACCGCAGATACGCAGTATTTT; CDR3aa: CASGSARTADTQYF
abundance: .; d_gene: TRBD1; j_gene: TRBJ2-1; v_gene: TRBV3-1/TRBV3-2; CDR3nt: TGTGCCAGCAGACTGACAGGGGGCAATGAGCAGTTCTTC; CDR3aa: CASRLTGGNEQFF
abundance: .; d_gene: TRBD1; j_gene: TRBJ1-6; v_gene: TRBV6-5; CDR3nt: TGTGCCAGCAGTTACGAGGGGGCTAATAATTCACCCCTCCACTTT; CDR3aa: CASSYEGANNSPLHF
abundance: .; d_gene: TRBD2; j_gene: TRBJ2-7; v_gene: TRBV3-1/TRBV3-2; CDR3nt: TGTGCCAGCAGCCAAGATCTCCGGACTAGCCTTCCTTCCTACGAGCAGTACTTC; CDR3aa: CASSQDLRTSLPSYEQYF
abundance: .; d_gene: .; j_gene: TRBJ1-1; v_gene: TRBV6-5; CDR3nt: TGTGCCAGCAGTACGACAGACCTTAACACTGAAGCTTTCTTT; CDR3aa: CASSTTDLNTEAFF
abundance: .; d_gene: .; j_gene: TRBJ1-2; v_gene: TRBV10-1; CDR3nt: TGCGCCAGCAGTGAGAAAGTTGGGGCAGGGGACGGCTACACCTTC; CDR3aa: CASSEKVGAGDGYTF
abundance: .; d_gene: TRBD1; j_gene: TRBJ1-6; v_gene: TRBV7-8; CDR3nt: TGTGCCAGCAGCTTAGCAGGGACAGTGAATAATTCACCCCTCCACTTT; CDR3aa: CASSLAGTVNNSPLHF
abundance: once; d_gene: TRBD2; j_gene: TRBJ2-1; v_gene: TRBV5-1; CDR3nt: TGCGCCAGCAGCTTGGTCGCTAGCGGGAAGACCTACAATGAGCAGTTCTTC; CDR3aa: CASSLVASGKTYNEQFF
abundance: few; d_gene: .; j_gene: TRBJ1-3; v_gene: TRBV10-2; CDR3nt: TGCGCCAGCAGTGAGTCGAGGCGAGTTGGCTCTGGAAACACCATATATTTT; CDR3aa: CASSESRRVGSGNTIYF
abundance: .; d_gene: TRBD1; j_gene: TRBJ1-2; v_gene: TRBV2; CDR3nt: TGTGCCAGCAGTGATAACGGACAGGGTCGCTACACCTTC; CDR3aa: CASSDNGQGRYTF
abundance: .; d_gene: .; j_gene: TRBJ2-3; v_gene: TRBV9; CDR3nt: TGTGCCAGCAGCGTAGTTGCAGGGACTGTCACAGATACGCAGTATTTT; CDR3aa: CASSVVAGTVTDTQYF
abundance: few; d_gene: TRBD2; j_gene: TRBJ2-1; v_gene: TRBV3-1/TRBV3-2; CDR3nt: TGTGCCAGCAGCCAAGACCCCCCTAGCGGGGGTACGAATGAGCAGTTCTTC; CDR3aa: CASSQDPPSGGTNEQFF
abundance: .; d_gene: .; j_gene: TRBJ2-6; v_gene: TRBV5-4; CDR3nt: TGTGCCAGCAGCCAAAGGACAGCTGGGGCCAACGTCCTGACTTTC; CDR3aa: CASSQRTAGANVLTF
abundance: .; d_gene: .; j_gene: TRBJ1-6; v_gene: TRBV7-3; CDR3nt: TGTGCCAGCAGCTTATTGCAGGGAAATTCACCCCTCCACTTT; CDR3aa: CASSLLQGNSPLHF
abundance: .; d_gene: .; j_gene: TRBJ1-1; v_gene: TRBV12-3/TRBV12-4; CDR3nt: TGTGCCAGCAGTCGCGTGACAGGAACTGAAGCTTTCTTT; CDR3aa: CASSRVTGTEAFF
abundance: .; d_gene: TRBD2; j_gene: TRBJ2-1; v_gene: TRBV5-1; CDR3nt: TGCGCCAGCAGCTTTCTAGCGGGGGCTTACAATGAGCAGTTCTTC; CDR3aa: CASSFLAGAYNEQFF
abundance: .; d_gene: .; j_gene: TRBJ1-5; v_gene: TRBV2; CDR3nt: TGTGCCAGCAGTGATGGTCAGGCGATAAATCAGCCCCAGCATTTT; CDR3aa: CASSDGQAINQPQHF
abundance: .; d_gene: .; j_gene: TRBJ2-5; v_gene: TRBV7-9; CDR3nt: TGTGCCAGCAGCTTCCCAGGGGAGACCCAGTACTTC; CDR3aa: CASSFPGETQYF
abundance: .; d_gene: .; j_gene: TRBJ2-7; v_gene: TRBV21-1; CDR3nt: TGTGCCAGCACCAGGTCGGCAGGGAACGAGCAGTACTTC; CDR3aa: CASTRSAGNEQYF
abundance: .; d_gene: .; j_gene: TRBJ1-5; v_gene: TRBV27; CDR3nt: TGTGCCAGCAGGGTAAGGGCAGGAGACAGCATCGCCCAGCATTTT; CDR3aa: CASRVRAGDSIAQHF
abundance: .; d_gene: .; j_gene: TRBJ2-4; v_gene: TRBV5-6; CDR3nt: TGTGCCAGCAGCTTGGGAACTATTGAAAACATTCAGTACTTC; CDR3aa: CASSLGTIENIQYF
abundance: .; d_gene: TRBD2; j_gene: TRBJ2-2; v_gene: TRBV27; CDR3nt: TGTGCCAGCAGTTTAGCTAGCGGGAGGACGAACACCGGGGAGCTGTTTTTT; CDR3aa: CASSLASGRTNTGELFF
abundance: .; d_gene: .; j_gene: TRBJ2-2; v_gene: TRBV10-1; CDR3nt: TGCGCCAGCAGTCCCCTGGGAGCCGGGGAGCTGTTTTTT; CDR3aa: CASSPLGAGELFF
abundance: .; d_gene: TRBD1; j_gene: TRBJ1-1; v_gene: TRBV13; CDR3nt: TGTGCCAGCAGCTTGGTCTTGCACCGGGACAGGGCAGATGGAACTGAAGCTTTCTTT; CDR3aa: CASSLVLHRDRADGTEAFF
abundance: .; d_gene: .; j_gene: TRBJ1-2; v_gene: TRBV5-1; CDR3nt: TGCGCCAGCAGCCCCCAAACGGCGGGTAACTATGGCTACACCTTC; CDR3aa: CASSPQTAGNYGYTF
abundance: once; d_gene: TRBD1; j_gene: TRBJ1-4; v_gene: TRBV4-1; CDR3nt: TGCGCCAGCAGCCAGGGGACAGGGGGCTCAACTAATGAAAAACTGTTTTTT; CDR3aa: CASSQGTGGSTNEKLFF
abundance: .; d_gene: .; j_gene: TRBJ2-5; v_gene: TRBV5-1; CDR3nt: TGCGCCAGCAGCTGCTGCAGCGCCCAGTACTTC; CDR3aa: CASSCCSAQYF
abundance: few; d_gene: TRBD1; j_gene: TRBJ1-2; v_gene: TRBV6-6; CDR3nt: TGTGCCAGCAGTTGGGGGACAGGGGACTATGGCTACACCTTC; CDR3aa: CASSWGTGDYGYTF
abundance: .; d_gene: .; j_gene: TRBJ1-1; v_gene: TRBV7-8; CDR3nt: TGTGCCAGCAGCGGTAGGGGCTTGGAAGCTTTCTTT; CDR3aa: CASSGRGLEAFF
abundance: .; d_gene: .; j_gene: TRBJ2-5; v_gene: TRBV3-1/TRBV3-2; CDR3nt: TGTGCCACAGATGGAACAGGACAACAAGAGACCCAGTACTTC; CDR3aa: CATDGTGQQETQYF
abundance: once; d_gene: TRBD2; j_gene: TRBJ2-2; v_gene: TRBV9; CDR3nt: TGTGCCAGCAGCGTAAGCTCACCGGGACTAGCTACGAACACCGGGGAGCTGTTTTTT; CDR3aa: CASSVSSPGLATNTGELFF
abundance: .; d_gene: TRBD1; j_gene: TRBJ2-7; v_gene: TRBV6-5; CDR3nt: TGTGCCAGCAGCCGTCTGGGGACAGCCTACGAGCAGTACTTC; CDR3aa: CASSRLGTAYEQYF
abundance: .; d_gene: .; j_gene: TRBJ2-1; v_gene: TRBV30; CDR3nt: TGTGCCTGGAGTGGACAGGACTGGGAGCAGTTCTTC; CDR3aa: CAWSGQDWEQFF
abundance: .; d_gene: .; j_gene: TRBJ1-6; v_gene: TRBV19; CDR3nt: TGTGCCAGTAGTATCTCGAGGATTTGGGCACCCCTCCACTTT; CDR3aa: CASSISRIWAPLHF
abundance: many; d_gene: TRBD1; j_gene: TRBJ2-7; v_gene: TRBV5-1; CDR3nt: TGCGCCAGCAGCTCACAGGGGACCAAGTACTACGAGCAGTACTTC; CDR3aa: CASSSQGTKYYEQYF
abundance: .; d_gene: TRBD1; j_gene: TRBJ1-2; v_gene: TRBV19; CDR3nt: TGTGCCAGTAGTAAACAGGGGGCCGAGGGCTACACCTTC; CDR3aa: CASSKQGAEGYTF
abundance: .; d_gene: .; j_gene: TRBJ2-7; v_gene: TRBV10-3; CDR3nt: TGTGCCATCAGTCCGGCCCGGCAGGACTATTCCTACGAGCAGTACTTC; CDR3aa: CAISPARQDYSYEQYF
abundance: .; d_gene: .; j_gene: TRBJ1-2; v_gene: TRBV28; CDR3nt: TGTGCCAGCAGTTTACATCAGAACAGGGAACCCAGCTACACCTTC; CDR3aa: CASSLHQNREPSYTF
abundance: .; d_gene: .; j_gene: TRBJ1-4; v_gene: TRBV21-1; CDR3nt: TGTGCCAGCCTACCGCCCCCGTATGAAAAACTGTTTTTT; CDR3aa: CASLPPPYEKLFF
abundance: once; d_gene: .; j_gene: TRBJ2-2; v_gene: TRBV5-1; CDR3nt: TGCGCCAGCAGGACCACAACAGGGAACACCGGGGAGCTGTTTTTT; CDR3aa: CASRTTTGNTGELFF
abundance: .; d_gene: .; j_gene: TRBJ1-6; v_gene: TRBV27; CDR3nt: TGTGCCAGCAGGGCCACAGGGCCTCTCCACTTT; CDR3aa: CASRATGPLHF
abundance: .; d_gene: .; j_gene: TRBJ2-2; v_gene: TRBV14; CDR3nt: TGTGCCAGCAGCCAAGATCCCTCCGACTTCGCGAACACCGGGGAGCTGTTTTTT; CDR3aa: CASSQDPSDFANTGELFF
abundance: .; d_gene: .; j_gene: TRBJ1-2; v_gene: TRBV4-1; CDR3nt: TGCGCCAGCAGCCCTAGCCCGGGACACCCGAGCTACACCTTC; CDR3aa: CASSPSPGHPSYTF
abundance: .; d_gene: .; j_gene: TRBJ1-2; v_gene: TRBV29-1; CDR3nt: TGCAGCGTCGTTAACGAGTATGGCTACACCTTC; CDR3aa: CSVVNEYGYTF
abundance: .; d_gene: .; j_gene: TRBJ2-7; v_gene: TRBV12-5; CDR3nt: TGTGCTAGTGGTTTGGTCGCCGGAGGCCCGGGCGAGCAGTACTTC; CDR3aa: CASGLVAGGPGEQYF
abundance: .; d_gene: TRBD1; j_gene: TRBJ1-2; v_gene: TRBV19; CDR3nt: TGTGCCAGTAGTATAGGCCAGGGGGCAGGCTACACCTTC; CDR3aa: CASSIGQGAGYTF
abundance: once; d_gene: .; j_gene: TRBJ2-1; v_gene: TRBV18; CDR3nt: TGTGCCAGCTCACCAAGGCAGGGAACCTACAATGAGCAGTTCTTC; CDR3aa: CASSPRQGTYNEQFF
abundance: .; d_gene: TRBD2; j_gene: TRBJ2-7; v_gene: TRBV29-1; CDR3nt: TGCAGCGTTGAATTAGCGGGAACGTTGTACGAGCAGTACTTC; CDR3aa: CSVELAGTLYEQYF
abundance: once; d_gene: TRBD1; j_gene: TRBJ1-1; v_gene: TRBV7-9; CDR3nt: TGTGCCAGCAGCTTAATTGCAATTTTGGGACAGGGCGAGGCTGAAGCTTTCTTT; CDR3aa: CASSLIAILGQGEAEAFF
abundance: .; d_gene: TRBD1; j_gene: TRBJ1-5; v_gene: TRBV7-2; CDR3nt: TGTGCCAGCAGCCCGACGGAAGGGGGCCGCCGAGATCAGCCCCAGCATTTT; CDR3aa: CASSPTEGGRRDQPQHF